This entry lists 23 T cell receptor beta chains sequenced from one sample in a study of cytomegalovirus exposure and HLA in healthy donors. Sequencing was performed with immunoSEQ multiplex PCR; in TCRdb, only in-frame clones are kept and a portion is missing. The sample lists about 180,000 clones; about 85% were seen once. Sequenced: PBMCs. Receptors originate from a young man in good health and CMV-seropositive.

This clone appeared a single time. This rearrangement joins TRBV6-6 to TRBJ2-3; maybe TRBD2 (6 bases). Per germline, CDR1 MNHNY and CDR2 SVGAGI (reference sequence). This CDR3 region has 16 residues. With 5 bases removed from V and 0 bases from J, the gap between germline ends came to 15 bases. In DNA, the CDR3 is TGTGCCAGCAGTAAAACTAGCACCCCTAGCACAGATACGCAGTATTTT. This sequence encodes CASSKTSTPSTDTQYF.

CDR3 in DNA: TGTGCCAGCAGTCCCCAATGGCGGGAGTTCAATGGCTACACCTTC. Encoded protein: CASSPQWREFNGYTF. The chain joins TRBV27 to TRBJ1-2, with D unclear. The CDR3 contains 15 residues. Looked up from germline, CDR1 is MNHEY and CDR2 is SMNVEV (reference sequence). Trimming shortened V by 5 bases and J by 6 bases, and 19 bases separated the two germline ends.

V is TRBV18 and J is TRBJ1-2; D remains unclear. This CDR3 has 15 residues. V lost 0 bases to trimming and J lost 0 bases, with 8 bases between them. Germline CDR1 is KGHSH and CDR2 is LQKENI. The CDR3 sequence is CASSPPNSPNYGYTF. In DNA form, the CDR3 reads TGTGCCAGCTCACCACCGAACAGTCCTAACTATGGCTACACCTTC. The variable domain in full, completed from reference TRBV18 and TRBJ1-2, reads NAGVMQNPRHLVRRRGQEARLRCSPMKGHSHVYWYRQLPEEGLKFMVYLQKENIIDESGMPKERFSAEFPKEGPSILRIQQVVRGDSAAYFCASSPPNSPNYGYTFGSGTRLTVV.

The chain links TRBV2 to TRBJ1-4, with 8 nucleotides matching TRBD1. This CDR3 has 19 amino acids. With 3 bases clipped from V and 0 bases from J, the junction kept 12 bases outside the gene matches. Germline loops: CDR1 SNHLY, CDR2 FYNNEI. The CDR3 region is CASSDDPDREGATNEKLFF. The CDR3 DNA reads TGTGCCAGCAGTGACGACCCGGACAGGGAGGGGGCAACTAATGAAAAACTGTTTTTT. Variable domain in full (rest from reference TRBV2 and TRBJ1-4): EPEVTQTPSHQVTQMGQEVILRCVPISNHLYFYWYRQILGQKVEFLVSFYNNEISEKSEIFDDQFSVERPDGSNFTLKIRSTKLEDSAMYFCASSDDPDREGATNEKLFFGSGTQLSVL.

The chain uses TRBV5-1 and TRBJ1-1; D uncertain. Trimming removed 2 bases at V and 5 bases at J, with 10 bases between. This CDR3 is 13 amino acids long. Germline-derived CDR1 and CDR2 are SGHRS and YFSETQ. The CDR3 bases are TGCGCCAGCAGCTTTTCCGGAGGGACTGAAGCTTTCTTT. Translating it yields CASSFSGGTEAFF.

This chain connects TRBV27 to TRBJ2-5, with 10 nucleotides matching TRBD2. CDR3 length: 16 residues. After removal of 1 base from V and 2 bases from J, the junction contained 4 bases not matched to a gene. Looked up from germline, CDR1 is MNHEY and CDR2 is SMNVEV (reference sequence). In DNA form, the CDR3 reads TGTGCCAGCAGTTTATATCCTAGCGGGAGTCAAGAGACCCAGTACTTC. Translation gives CASSLYPSGSQETQYF.

The rearrangement uses TRBV6-1 and TRBJ2-7; TRBD1 aligns across 8 bases. Germline CDR1 MNHNS, CDR2 SASEGT. V gave up 3 bases and J gave up 3 bases; unmatched junction bases: 13. The CDR3 totals 17 residues. The CDR3 loop is CASSDSFPPGQGYEQYF. The CDR3 nucleotides read TGTGCCAGCAGTGATTCCTTCCCTCCAGGACAGGGCTACGAGCAGTACTTC.

The V gene is TRBV10-3, the J gene TRBJ2-3, with D tentatively TRBD1 (5 bases). Germline V lookup: CDR1 ENHRY, CDR2 SYGVKD. Trimming pared 3 bases from V and 4 bases from J, leaving 8 bases between. This CDR3 has 13 amino acids. The DNA of the CDR3 is TGTGCCATCAGTGACAGGGTAGCAGATACGCAGTATTTT. It yields the protein CAISDRVADTQYF.

The gene calls are TRBV6-5 and TRBJ1-5; a weak D match, TRBD1 (5 bases). This CDR3 spans 14 amino acids. V was shortened by 0 bases and J by 2 bases, with 5 bases between the two germline ends. CDR1 is MNHEY and CDR2 is SVGAGI in the germline V gene. The CDR3 region has the DNA TGTGCCAGCAGTTACTCAGGGGGCAATCAGCCCCAGCATTTT. Translating it yields CASSYSGGNQPQHF.

J is TRBJ2-7 and V is TRBV29-1; tentative D call: TRBD1 (6 bases). There are 13 residues in the CDR3. The V gene lost 8 bases and the J gene lost 7 bases, with 21 bases spanning the gap. In germline, CDR1 is SQVTM, CDR2 ANQGSEA. CDR3: CSLKRGKILEQYF. DNA of the CDR3: TGCAGCTTAAAAAGGGGGAAGATATTGGAGCAGTACTTC.

The chain is built from TRBV4-1 and TRBJ1-1, with no clear D. The V and J ends lost 1 base and 1 base respectively, with 10 bases between them. The length of the CDR3 is 15 residues. The V gene's germline CDR1 is MGHRA and CDR2 YSYEKL. The CDR3 sequence: CASSQVYGKNTEAFF. CDR3 DNA: TGCGCCAGCAGCCAAGTCTACGGGAAGAACACTGAAGCTTTCTTT.

This chain links TRBV5-1 with TRBJ1-4, with 8 bases lining up with TRBD1. Unmatched junction bases numbered 7, after V lost 7 bases and J lost 5 bases. Germline CDR1 reads SGHRS; CDR2 reads YFSETQ. The CDR3 length is 14 residues. In nucleotides, the CDR3 is TGCGCCAGCCGGCAGGGGGCGCCCAATGAAAAACTGTTTTTT. Protein product: CASRQGAPNEKLFF.

The chain links TRBV5-4 to TRBJ2-3, with 8 bases matching TRBD1. This CDR3 has 17 amino acids. V was pared by 0 bases and J by 2 bases, with 8 bases of the junction left unmatched. The V gene's germline CDR1 is SGHNT and CDR2 YYREEE (reference sequence). The CDR3, as DNA: TGTGCCAGCAGCTTGGCGTTGGGGACAGGCAACACAGATACGCAGTATTTT. As protein: CASSLALGTGNTDTQYF.

This clone has a handful of counts. The V call is TRBV6-1, the J call TRBJ1-5, with TRBD1 matching 8 bases. CDR3 length: 15 amino acids. The junction had 7 bases not matched to a gene; V was cut back by 7 bases and J by 2 bases. Germline V gene data show CDR1 as MNHNS and CDR2 as SASEGT. The CDR3 reads CASNTGTGGNQPQHF. As DNA, the CDR3 is TGTGCCAGCAATACCGGGACAGGAGGCAATCAGCCCCAGCATTTT.

The chain is built from TRBV5-1 and TRBJ2-3; D remains ambiguous. Germline V CDR1 and CDR2: SGHRS, YFSETQ. V lost 0 bases to trimming and J lost 4 bases, with 6 bases between them. This CDR3 region has 13 residues. The CDR3 loop is CASSLGSSDTQYF. DNA for the CDR3: TGCGCCAGCAGCTTGGGCAGTTCAGATACGCAGTATTTT.

A single count supports this clone. CDR3 bases: TGTGCCAGCAGCCGATCAACGGACTTGGCCGGGGAGCTGTTTTTT. This sequence encodes CASSRSTDLAGELFF. V gene TRBV28 combines with J gene TRBJ2-2; TRBD2 might be the D (5 bases). CDR3 size: 15 residues. Germline V gives CDR1 MDHEN, CDR2 SYDVKM. V shed 6 bases and J shed 6 bases, with 17 bases lying between them.

This clone came up a few times. This chain connects TRBV7-2 to TRBJ1-2; 10 bases fit TRBD1. The V gene's germline CDR1 is SGHTA and CDR2 FQGNSA. The V gene end was trimmed by 4 bases and the J gene end by 7 bases; junction bases not matched to a gene: 6. The CDR3 consists of 14 residues. CDR3 nucleotides: TGTGCCAGCAGCTCCGACAGGGGGCCTTTTGGCTACACCTTC. Translated, it gives CASSSDRGPFGYTF.

The DNA for the CDR3 is TGCGCCAGCAGCTTGGAAGGGACAGGGGGATTCACCGGGGAGCTGTTTTTT. Amino acids: CASSLEGTGGFTGELFF. V and J are TRBV5-1 and TRBJ2-2; TRBD1 agrees at 11 bases. V lost 0 bases to trimming and J lost 4 bases; unmatched junction nucleotides: 5. The CDR3 consists of 17 residues. CDR1 and CDR2 from the germline V gene are SGHRS and YFSETQ.

This clone was detected only once. The chain couples TRBV2 to TRBJ2-5, with TRBD2 matching over 7 bases. The V and J ends lost 6 bases and 1 base, in that order; junction bases with no gene match: 2. CDR3 size: 13 residues. Germline CDR1 is SNHLY and CDR2 is FYNNEI. CDR3 residues: CASSRLAQETQYF. The CDR3 DNA follows: TGTGCCAGCAGCCGACTAGCCCAAGAGACCCAGTACTTC.

The J gene is TRBJ2-3, the V gene TRBV9; TRBD1 matches 10 bases. There are 16 residues in the CDR3. The V gene's germline CDR1 is SGDLS and CDR2 YYNGEE. V gave up 2 bases and J gave up 1 base; unmatched junction bases: 4. CDR3 coding DNA: TGTGCCAGCAGCGTCGGACAGGGGGTTGGCACAGATACGCAGTATTTT. The encoded protein is CASSVGQGVGTDTQYF.

This rearrangement joins TRBV9 to TRBJ1-2; the D gene is possibly TRBD1 (5 bases). The CDR3 has 14 amino acids. The V end lost 0 bases, the J end lost 4 bases, and 10 bases lay between the germline ends. Per germline, CDR1 SGDLS and CDR2 YYNGEE. CDR3 DNA: TGTGCCAGCAGCGTAGAAGGGGTAGGCTATGGCTACACCTTC. It encodes CASSVEGVGYGYTF.

This chain links TRBV9 with TRBJ1-5, with TRBD1 as a possible D gene (6 bases). Trimming cost V 3 bases and J 8 bases, with 15 bases left between them. This CDR3 region has 14 residues. The germline V gene encodes CDR1 SGDLS and CDR2 YYNGEE. CDR3 sequence reads: CASSAWGGLEPQHF. The CDR3 DNA is TGTGCCAGCAGCGCGTGGGGGGGCCTAGAGCCCCAGCATTTT.

The CDR3 sequence is CSVLPTSGAYNEQFF. CDR3 sequence (DNA): TGCAGCGTCCTACCCACTAGCGGGGCCTACAATGAGCAGTTCTTC. The V and J genes are TRBV29-1 and TRBJ2-1; the match to TRBD2 covers 10 bases. V lost 6 bases and J lost 2; bases outside the gene matches: 7. The CDR3 runs to 15 residues. Germline CDR1 reads SQVTM; CDR2 reads ANQGSEA.